Below, 30 T cell receptor beta chains from the same sample are listed, as sequenced in a study of OX40 agonist ivuxolimab in advanced cancers. The library was generated by the immunoSEQ multiplex PCR assay. Drawn from immuneACCESS, this table holds only the in-frame rearrangements with V and J called that TCRdb kept. Clones are partly lost; checked studies trace under half to an unresolved V gene and leave the rest unexplained. The sample yields over 85,000 clones; about 85% were counted once. Of the sample, roughly 1.1% falls within the top ten clones. Sequenced material: CD4+ or CD8+ T cells sorted from blood, taken in a trial of the OX40 agonist ivuxolimab. The source is an adult with an advanced solid tumor such as melanoma, head and neck, liver or kidney cancer.

The V call is TRBV21-1, the J call TRBJ1-1. TRBV21-1 is a documented pseudogene. CDR3 length equals 17 residues. The CDR3 reads CASSKGTEIAVGTEAFF. In DNA form, the CDR3 reads TGTGCCAGCAGCAAAGGGACGGAAATTGCCGTCGGCACTGAAGCTTTCTTT.

CDR3 sequence: CASSPGQGYNEQYF. CDR3 DNA sequence: TGTGCCAGCAGCCCGGGACAGGGTTATAACGAGCAGTACTTC. The genes are TRBV11-2 and TRBJ2-7; 9 bases match TRBD1. Germline-derived CDR1 and CDR2 are SGHAT and FQNNGV. There are 14 residues in the CDR3. J gave up 5 bases and V 5 bases, and 7 bases lay outside the gene matches.

This clone occurred many times. Other DNA sequences in the sample encode the same CDR3. V gene TRBV6-5 combines with J gene TRBJ2-5; TRBD1 matches 7 bases. Germline CDR1 and CDR2: MNHEY and SVGAGI. The CDR3 is made up of 11 amino acids. J lost 5 bases, V lost 7 bases, and 1 base had no gene match. CDR3 sequence (DNA): TGTGCCAGCAAGGGGGCCGAGACCCAGTACTTC. Translating it yields CASKGAETQYF.

The chain carries TRBV28 and TRBJ2-7; D is possibly TRBD1 (6 bases). The CDR3 loop spans 14 amino acids. V shed 6 bases and J shed 1 base, with 13 bases lying between them. The germline CDR1 and CDR2 sequences are MDHEN and SYDVKM. Here the CDR3 reads CASRDAQGSYEQYV. The CDR3 nucleotides read TGTGCCAGCAGGGACGCACAGGGATCCTACGAGCAGTACGTC.

V usage is TRBV7-9 and J usage is TRBJ2-7; weak D call: TRBD1 (6 bases). The CDR3 has 14 amino acids. Between the trimmed V and J ends, which lost 6 bases and 3 bases, there was a span of 15 bases. Germline V gene data show CDR1 as SEHNR and CDR2 as FQNEAQ (reference sequence). CDR3 loop: CASSPRDTIYEQYF. The CDR3, as DNA: TGTGCCAGCAGTCCCCGGGACACCATCTACGAGCAGTACTTC.

This clone was observed once. The chain has TRBV9 and TRBJ2-5; D perhaps matches TRBD2 (6 bases). Germline V CDR1 and CDR2: SGDLS, YYNGEE. Trimming took off 0 bases at V and 4 bases at J, with 13 bases between the two ends. The CDR3 is 15 amino acids. The CDR3 sequence is CASSVALTAGETQYF. CDR3 nucleotides: TGTGCCAGCAGCGTAGCTTTGACAGCGGGAGAGACCCAGTACTTC.

The chain joins TRBV15 to TRBJ1-4; D might be TRBD1 (5 bases). Between the trimmed V and J ends, which lost 1 base and 4 bases, there was a span of 10 bases. CDR1 is LNHNV and CDR2 is YYDKDF in the germline V gene (reference sequence). This CDR3 contains 15 residues. CDR3 sequence (DNA): TGTGCCACCAGCAGAGGTGTCACAGGTAATGAAAAACTGTTTTTT. It translates to CATSRGVTGNEKLFF.

The chain uses TRBV7-2 and TRBJ2-2; no firm D call. The CDR3 totals 13 residues. Per the germline V gene, CDR1 is SGHTA and CDR2 is FQGNSA. Trimming cost V 4 bases and J 4 bases, with 7 bases left between them. The CDR3 is CASSSRRTGELFF. The CDR3 bases are TGTGCCAGCAGCTCTCGACGCACCGGGGAGCTGTTTTTT.

The rearrangement uses TRBV6-6 and TRBJ1-5, with D tentatively TRBD1 (5 bases). The germline V gene has CDR1 MNHNY and CDR2 SVGAGI (reference sequence). The CDR3 runs 14 residues. Trimming removed 3 bases from V and 3 bases from J, with 9 bases in between. This chain's CDR3 is CASSYDRTNQPQHF. The DNA of the CDR3 is TGTGCCAGCAGTTATGACAGAACCAATCAGCCCCAGCATTTT.

Only one count was recorded for this clone. This rearrangement joins TRBV7-3 to TRBJ1-6; 9 nucleotides agree with TRBD1. The length of the CDR3 is 15 residues. Germline values: CDR1 SGHTA, CDR2 FQGTGA. The ends lost 4 bases at V and 5 bases at J; junction bases unmatched: 3. CDR3 DNA sequence: TGTGCCAGCAGCTCGACAGGGGGAAATAATTCACCCCTCCACTTT. Protein: CASSSTGGNNSPLHF. The complete variable domain, with remaining parts taken from reference TRBV7-3 and TRBJ1-6, reads GAGVSQTPSNKVTEKGKYVELRCDPISGHTALYWYRQSLGQGPEFLIYFQGTGAADDSGLPNDRFFAVRPEGSVSTLKIQRTERGDSAVYLCASSSTGGNNSPLHFGNGTRLTVT.

This clone is a singleton in its sample. V usage is TRBV7-9 and J usage is TRBJ1-2, with D possibly matching TRBD1 (5 bases). V lost 2 bases and J 4 bases, leaving 5 bases between the germline ends. Looked up from germline, CDR1 is SEHNR and CDR2 is FQNEAQ (reference sequence). This CDR3 is 12 amino acids long. The DNA for the CDR3 is TGTGCCAGCAGCTTAACAGGCTATGGCTACACCTTC. It yields the protein CASSLTGYGYTF.

V and J are TRBV9 and TRBJ2-3, with TRBD2 matching over 11 bases. The germline V gene has CDR1 SGDLS and CDR2 YYNGEE. The CDR3 is 15 residues long. The V segment lost 1 base and the J segment 6 bases; nucleotides outside the gene matches: 4. DNA of the CDR3: TGTGCCAGCAGCGTATTGCCTAGCGGGGGGGATACGCAGTATTTT. Translation gives CASSVLPSGGDTQYF. Combining the CDR3 with reference TRBV9 and TRBJ2-3 gives the whole variable domain DSGVTQTPKHLITATGQRVTLRCSPRSGDLSVYWYQQSLDQGLQFLIQYYNGEERAKGNILERFSAQQFPDLHSELNLSSLELGDSALYFCASSVLPSGGDTQYFGPGTRLTVL.

The chain combines TRBV7-6 with TRBJ2-5, with D tentatively TRBD1 or TRBD2 (6 bases each). CDR3 size: 14 residues. CDR1 is SGHVS, CDR2 FNYEAQ, per germline. V gave up 1 base and J gave up 5 bases, with 11 bases separating them. CDR3 bases: TGTGCCAGCAGCTTAGTAGGAGGGGGGGAGACCCAGTACTTC. This gives the protein CASSLVGGGETQYF.

The chain has TRBV5-6 and TRBJ1-2; no clear D. Trimming removed 2 bases at V and 7 bases at J, with 9 bases between. The CDR3 runs 12 residues. Germline V gives CDR1 SGHDT, CDR2 YYEEEE. The CDR3 sequence: CASSFSVGGYTF. CDR3 bases: TGTGCCAGCAGCTTCTCGGTGGGTGGCTACACCTTC. The complete variable domain, with remaining parts taken from reference TRBV5-6 and TRBJ1-2, reads DAGVTQSPTHLIKTRGQQVTLRCSPKSGHDTVSWYQQALGQGPQFIFQYYEEEERQRGNFPDRFSGHQFPNYSSELNVNALLLGDSALYLCASSFSVGGYTFGSGTRLTVV.

The V and J genes are TRBV6-5 and TRBJ2-5; TRBD2 matches 10 bases. CDR1 and CDR2 from the germline V gene are MNHEY and SVGAGI. CDR3 size: 13 residues. With 8 bases clipped from V and 2 bases from J, the junction kept 2 bases outside the gene matches. DNA of the CDR3: TGTGCCAGCCGAGCGGGGGGGCAAGAGACCCAGTACTTC. Protein sequence: CASRAGGQETQYF.

In this sample, this clone turned up once. Other DNA sequences of this sample code for an identical CDR3. This chain links TRBV6-5 with TRBJ2-7; D gene uncertain. This CDR3 spans 11 amino acids. Trimming took 6 bases from V and 4 from J, leaving 7 bases between them. CDR1 is MNHEY, CDR2 SVGAGI, per germline. The chain's CDR3 is CASSPSYEQYF. In nucleotides, the CDR3 is TGTGCCAGCAGCCCTTCGTACGAGCAGTACTTC.

The chain employs TRBV7-2 and TRBJ2-7, with D uncertain. Germline assignment: CDR1 SGHTA and CDR2 FQGNSA. The CDR3 has 11 amino acids. V shed 5 bases and J shed 4 bases, with 6 bases lying between them. The CDR3 loop is CASSDRYEQYF. The CDR3 DNA reads as TGTGCCAGCAGCGATAGATACGAGCAGTACTTC.

The chain links TRBV9 to TRBJ2-7, with 9 bases that match TRBD2. Looked up from germline, CDR1 is SGDLS and CDR2 is YYNGEE. The V and J ends lost 4 bases and 6 bases, in that order; junction bases with no gene match: 8. This CDR3 spans 14 amino acids. As DNA, the CDR3 is TGTGCCAGCAGCTTTATGACTAGCGGAGGCGAGCAGTACTTC. The encoded protein is CASSFMTSGGEQYF. The variable domain in full, with the rest retrieved from reference TRBV9 and TRBJ2-7, is DSGVTQTPKHLITATGQRVTLRCSPRSGDLSVYWYQQSLDQGLQFLIQYYNGEERAKGNILERFSAQQFPDLHSELNLSSLELGDSALYFCASSFMTSGGEQYFGPGTRLTVT.

The chain couples TRBV6-5 to TRBJ2-7; 14 nucleotides match TRBD2. Germline loops: CDR1 MNHEY, CDR2 SVGAGI. V dropped 6 bases and J dropped 2; count of bases not matched to a gene: 3. The CDR3 has 15 residues. DNA of the CDR3: TGTGCCAGCAGCCGACTAGCGGGGGGGACCTACGAGCAGTACTTC. The encoded protein is CASSRLAGGTYEQYF.

There are a few counts of this clone. The J gene is TRBJ2-2, the V gene TRBV7-2; unclear D gene. Germline values: CDR1 SGHTA, CDR2 FQGNSA. V lost 5 bases and J 7 bases, leaving 11 bases between the germline ends. CDR3 size: 13 residues. The CDR3 DNA reads TGTGCCAGCAGCCCCTCCTGGGTCGGGGAGCTGTTTTTT. Encoded protein: CASSPSWVGELFF.

The chain recombines TRBV5-1 with TRBJ2-5; 8 bases map to TRBD1. CDR1 is SGHRS, CDR2 YFSETQ, per germline. This CDR3 spans 15 amino acids. V shed 3 bases and J 5 bases; nucleotides not matched to a gene: 9. The CDR3 is CASSSVSGGWETQYF. The CDR3 DNA reads TGCGCCAGCAGCTCCGTCTCAGGGGGCTGGGAGACCCAGTACTTC.

The chain couples TRBV7-9 to TRBJ2-3; D might be TRBD1 (5 bases). CDR3 length equals 18 residues. Between the trimmed V and J ends, which lost 1 base and 0 bases, there was a span of 17 bases. Per the germline V gene, CDR1 is SEHNR and CDR2 is FQNEAQ (reference sequence). The CDR3 loop is CASSLELGAGGSTDTQYF. The CDR3 coding sequence is TGTGCCAGCAGCTTAGAGTTAGGGGCAGGTGGAAGCACAGATACGCAGTATTTT. Supplemented by reference TRBV7-9 and TRBJ2-3, the full variable domain reads DTGVSQNPRHKITKRGQNVTFRCDPISEHNRLYWYRQTLGQGPEFLTYFQNEAQLEKSRLLSDRFSAERPKGSFSTLEIQRTEQGDSAMYLCASSLELGAGGSTDTQYFGPGTRLTVL.

The CDR3 nucleotides read TGTGCCAGCAGTGACTCGGGGGGCGTAGATACGCAGTATTTT. Protein sequence: CASSDSGGVDTQYF. The rearrangement uses TRBV6-4 and TRBJ2-3; perhaps D is TRBD1 or TRBD2 (6 bases each). Germline lookup yields CDR1 MRHNA and CDR2 SNTAGT. Deletions cut 0 bases from V and 5 bases from J, with 9 bases between. This CDR3 region has 14 residues.

V is TRBV4-2 and J is TRBJ2-3, with TRBD2 identical over 9 bases. The CDR3 spans 17 residues. Germline V gives CDR1 LGHNA, CDR2 YNFKEQ. V was pared by 1 base and J by 1 base, with 6 bases of the junction left unmatched. The CDR3 DNA reads as TGTGCCAGCAGCCAAGTCGGCGCGGGGGGGGGCACAGATACGCAGTATTTT. Translation gives CASSQVGAGGGTDTQYF.

In this sample, this clone turned up a few times. CDR3 nucleotides: TGTGCCAGTAGTATTTCCGGGTTTGAAGCTTTCTTT. Translated: CASSISGFEAFF. The chain uses TRBV19 and TRBJ1-1; the D is unclear. The CDR3 loop spans 12 amino acids. Trimming shortened V by 3 bases and J by 7 bases, and 9 bases separated the two germline ends. Germline V lookup: CDR1 LNHDA, CDR2 SQIVND (reference sequence).

This clone came up once. This chain links TRBV14 with TRBJ2-7; 11 bases align to TRBD2. With 4 bases clipped from V and 4 bases from J, the junction kept 12 bases outside the gene matches. Germline V gives CDR1 SGHDN, CDR2 FVKESK. CDR3 length: 17 amino acids. The CDR3 region has the DNA TGTGCCAGCAGCCGAGATACTTATAGCGGGGGGGCATACGAGCAGTACGTC. Its protein is CASSRDTYSGGAYEQYV.

There are a few counts of this clone. This chain connects TRBV28 to TRBJ1-2; 8 bases line up with TRBD1. CDR3 length: 14 residues. Trimming cost V 7 bases and J 3 bases; bases outside gene matches: 7. Germline lookup yields CDR1 MDHEN and CDR2 SYDVKM. The CDR3 nucleotides are TGTGCCAGCACCGCGACAGGGGAGGACTATGGCTACACCTTC. Protein: CASTATGEDYGYTF.

A few counts support this clone. The CDR3 protein is CASSQVIQESSYNEQFF. The CDR3 bases are TGTGCCAGCAGCCAAGTTATCCAGGAGAGCTCCTACAATGAGCAGTTCTTC. V is TRBV4-2 and J is TRBJ2-1; D call uncertain. The CDR3 length is 17 residues. Trimming shortened V by 1 base and J by 0 bases, and 13 bases separated the two germline ends. CDR1 and CDR2 (germline): LGHNA, YNFKEQ.

The V gene is TRBV5-5, the J gene TRBJ2-5; 11 bases are a match to TRBD1. CDR3 size: 16 residues. Germline assignment: CDR1 SGHKS and CDR2 YYEKEE (reference sequence). J lost 4 bases, V lost 4 bases, and 9 bases had no gene match. CDR3 amino acids: CASSRAGGTGGETQYF. CDR3 bases: TGTGCCAGCAGCAGAGCCGGGGGGACAGGGGGAGAGACCCAGTACTTC.

The chain recombines TRBV18 with TRBJ1-1; 8 nucleotides align to TRBD1. Germline CDR1 reads KGHSH; CDR2 reads LQKENI. V lost 1 base to trimming and J lost 1 base; unmatched junction nucleotides: 8. The CDR3 is 17 amino acids. The DNA for the CDR3 is TGTGCCAGCTCACCACAGGAGACAGGGGTAACGAACACTGAAGCTTTCTTT. Protein product: CASSPQETGVTNTEAFF.